This TCR beta chain was found in a study of identical twins. The V segment lost 3 bases and the J segment 7 bases; nucleotides outside the gene matches: 10. The CDR3 sequence is 15 residues long. CDR1 and CDR2 from the germline V gene are MNHEY and SMNVEV (reference sequence). This clonotype was counted at least ten times. A single record per CDR3 protein comes from TCRdb applying MiXCR to the 5' RACE reads. The sample includes some 710,000 distinct CDR3 sequences, roughly 6% of them seen just once. V gene TRBV27 combines with J gene TRBJ2-7, with TRBD2 matching over 9 bases. The clonotype comes from a man younger than 35 in good health. The sample consisted of naive T cells sorted from blood. CDR3 DNA: TGTGCCAGCAGTTTTAGGTCTAGCGGGACGGGGGAGCAGTACTTC. Protein product: CASSFRSSGTGEQYF.